This record looks at one T cell receptor beta chain sequence and its context. Its specificity is not known. These data come from a study of beta chain features in type 1 diabetes. As for the study in general: No patient-donor differences in age, gender, total cells or subset yield.

Trimming took 1 base from V and 3 from J; bases not matched to a gene: 7. The CDR3 is 16 amino acids. Per germline, CDR1 MGHRA and CDR2 YSYEKL. Each sorted fraction was over 95% pure. Study results and caveats: All four CD4+ subsets of Type 1 diabetes patients contained TCRB CDR3s that were moderately but significantly shorter. Compared with healthy donors, patients appeared to share more similar naive, central memory and regulatory TCRB repertoires.

The whole isolated RNA underwent reverse transcription, so sequencing captured expressed TCRB transcripts. There were 3 million to 4 million reads on average in the naive, central memory and regulatory T cell samples. Clones were sequenced by immunoSEQ multiplex PCR, and TCRdb holds only the in-frame ones, with some missing. The sample has some 290,000 clones; about 24% are singletons. The rearrangement links TRBV4-1 to TRBJ1-2, with TRBD1 matching over 8 bases. The receptor's source is a woman in her twenties or thirties with type 1 diabetes. Material for sequencing was naive CD4+ T cells from blood. CDR3 residues: CASSQGPQTGDYGYTF. The CDR3 DNA follows: TGCGCCAGCAGCCAAGGTCCCCAGACAGGGGACTATGGCTACACCTTC.